This TCR beta chain appears in the sequencing data of a study of blood T cell repertoires in COVID-19. Study-wide context: Sites in the United States, Italy and Spain provided acute and convalescent COVID-19 samples. From T cells, B-cell-depleted T cells, or PBMCs came the material, which was cDNA or gDNA.

This clone was picked up one time. The data were produced by immunoSEQ multiplex PCR, yet TCRdb's version contains in-frame clones alone and is incomplete. Of roughly 200,000 clones listed, around four fifths are singletons. The germline CDR1 and CDR2 sequences are SQVTM and ANQGSEA. The CDR3 is 13 residues long. Deletions cut 5 bases from V and 3 bases from J, with 13 bases between. This receptor was taken from a man aged 40-55 years with acute or convalescent COVID-19. V usage is TRBV29-1 and J usage is TRBJ1-1; tentative D call: TRBD1 (5 bases). The sequenced sample consisted of peripheral blood. The CDR3 DNA follows: TGCAGCGTTAGAGTAGGGGCGGACACTGAAGCTTTCTTT. It codes for CSVRVGADTEAFF.